The rows below give T cell receptor beta chains drawn from one sample of a study of blood T cell repertoires in COVID-19. Sequenced by immunoSEQ multiplex PCR; TCRdb stores in-frame clones only, minus some. The table lists fewer than 250,000 clones, about four fifths of them singletons, with 3.2% in the top ten. Sequencing was done on a sample of PBMCs or T cells enriched from blood (not recorded which). These receptors all stem from a woman aged 30 to 39 who had recovered from COVID-19. CDR3s include the opening cysteine and the closing phenylalanine or tryptophan. D genes are given only for firm matches. Expanded clones are given a class, and other clones once, few, many or no size at all.

CDR3 length	V gene	clone size	J gene	D gene	CDR3 protein	CDR3 DNA
13	TRBV27	.	TRBJ2-2	.	CASSLTRPGELFF	TGTGCCAGCAGTTTGACGAGGCCCGGGGAGCTGTTTTTT
15	TRBV27	.	TRBJ2-7	TRBD1	CASSYGTVRSYEQYF	TGTGCCAGCAGTTATGGGACAGTAAGATCCTACGAGCAGTACTTC
16	TRBV7-2	.	TRBJ2-7	TRBD2	CASSLRGRADPYEQYF	TGTGCCAGCAGCTTACGCGGGAGGGCGGACCCCTACGAGCAGTACTTC
16	TRBV11-3	.	TRBJ2-2	TRBD2	CASSLRRGANTGELFF	TGTGCCAGCAGCTTAAGGCGGGGGGCGAACACCGGGGAGCTGTTTTTT
16	TRBV6-9	many	TRBJ2-2	TRBD1	CASSYSDRANTGELFF	TGTGCCAGCAGTTATTCGGACAGGGCGAACACCGGGGAGCTGTTTTTT
15	TRBV25-1	.	TRBJ1-1	.	CASSPRSQRNTEAFF	TGTGCCAGCAGTCCCCGGTCCCAACGGAACACTGAAGCTTTCTTT
14	TRBV10-3	.	TRBJ1-5	TRBD1	CATRQGNSNQPQHF	TGTGCCACCAGACAGGGGAATAGCAATCAGCCCCAGCATTTT
13	TRBV9	few	TRBJ2-3	.	CASSGYSTDTQYF	TGTGCCAGCAGCGGCTATAGCACAGATACGCAGTATTTT
12	TRBV12-3/TRBV12-4	.	TRBJ1-1	.	CASSLTWAEAFF	TGTGCCAGCAGTTTAACATGGGCCGAAGCTTTCTTT
14	TRBV6-5	once	TRBJ1-2	.	CASTEATTNYGYTF	TGTGCCAGCACGGAGGCGACAACTAACTATGGCTACACCTTC
12	TRBV6-5	.	TRBJ1-1	.	CASSRVGTEAFF	TGTGCCAGCAGCCGGGTGGGCACTGAAGCTTTCTTT